The sequence of this TCR beta chain was determined in a study of Ad26.COV2.S vaccination and SARS-CoV-2 variants. Study-wide background: As a participant in COV1001, the donor was in the Ad26.COV2.S trial arm. Study-level findings and limits: Comparable non-spike TCR breadth was observed in vaccine and placebo recipients.

A remark on this clone: Its antigen remains unidentified.

This sample's treatment: about 20 received Ad26.COV2.S at low or high dose, single or two shots; 5 received placebo; per-sample allocation not given. Following the first vaccine or placebo injection, samples were taken on day 63. The V gene end was trimmed by 5 bases and the J gene end by 1 base; junction bases not matched to a gene: 7. Germline CDR1 reads MNHEY; CDR2 reads SVGAGI. The CDR3 is 15 residues long. Data came from immunoSEQ multiplex PCR; TCRdb stores just in-frame clones and leaves some out. The table has more than 300,000 clones, approximately 86% seen once; the top ten hold about 10%. Sample: peripheral blood, taken in a trial of Ad26.COV2.S vaccine versus placebo. The V gene is TRBV6-5, the J gene TRBJ2-7, with TRBD1 matching 8 bases. This TCR came from a person aged 18-65 years who received the Ad26.COV2.S COVID-19 vaccine or a placebo. In DNA form, the CDR3 reads TGTGCCAGCAGTCGGGACAGGCGAGGGTCCTACGAGCAGTACTTC. Protein sequence: CASSRDRRGSYEQYF.